This T cell receptor beta chain was recorded in a study of cytomegalovirus exposure and HLA in healthy donors. Overall study: Unique TCRs from HLA-typed donors, about 85 million of them, were held in an early data release.

To note about this clone: The antigen is undetermined.

Regarding donors, all were healthy bone marrow donors. The PCR used 60 Vbeta and 13 Jbeta primers. Only in-frame clones appear in the TCRdb table, and some are missing; sequencing was by immunoSEQ multiplex PCR. The table includes roughly 150,000 clones, 9.7% detected once. The CDR3 has 14 amino acids. Per germline, CDR1 SGHDT and CDR2 YYEEEE. Trimming removed 4 bases from V and 5 bases from J; junction bases left unmatched: 7. Study results and caveats: A previous analysis found most TCR beta V segments productive roughly 87% or roughly 30% of the time.

The material sequenced was PBMCs. The sequence derives from a man aged 50-60 years in good health and CMV-seronegative. The chain has TRBV5-6 and TRBJ2-5, with 8 bases identical to TRBD1. In DNA form, the CDR3 reads TGTGCCAGCAGCACTGGACAGGGCCCCGAGACCCAGTACTTC. It translates to CASSTGQGPETQYF.